These T cell receptor beta chains were read from a single sample in a study of blood T cell repertoires in COVID-19. The data were produced by immunoSEQ multiplex PCR, yet TCRdb's version contains in-frame clones alone and is incomplete. This sample has a few hundred thousand clones, with around 89% found just once. Sequenced input: peripheral blood. The origin of the receptors is a woman aged 55 to 70 with COVID-19, enrolled during active disease. Both conserved end residues are trimmed from each CDR3. Each record gives: CDR3 protein, V gene, J gene.

CDR3 protein: ASSYNREGSNQPQH; V gene: TRBV6-2/TRBV6-3; J gene: TRBJ1-5
CDR3 protein: ASSILTATSGNTIY; V gene: TRBV19; J gene: TRBJ1-3
CDR3 protein: ASGPGVYNEQF; V gene: TRBV12-5; J gene: TRBJ2-1
CDR3 protein: ASSLNAGATDTQY; V gene: TRBV5-4; J gene: TRBJ2-3
CDR3 protein: ASSFPRQGGRNTIY; V gene: TRBV7-9; J gene: TRBJ1-3
CDR3 protein: ASSQPAGSHEQF; V gene: TRBV4-2; J gene: TRBJ2-1
CDR3 protein: ASSHRDRGDQPQH; V gene: TRBV6-6; J gene: TRBJ1-5
CDR3 protein: ASSVGGGADNEQF; V gene: TRBV9; J gene: TRBJ2-1
CDR3 protein: ASSDPGQRGEKLF; V gene: TRBV25-1; J gene: TRBJ1-4
CDR3 protein: SVEGQGNTEAF; V gene: TRBV29-1; J gene: TRBJ1-1
CDR3 protein: ASRETGGLYGYT; V gene: TRBV6-4; J gene: TRBJ1-2
CDR3 protein: ASSLVGGPQPQH; V gene: TRBV11-2; J gene: TRBJ1-5
CDR3 protein: ASSLERNTEAF; V gene: TRBV5-4; J gene: TRBJ1-1
CDR3 protein: ASSLGTGGYEQY; V gene: TRBV11-1; J gene: TRBJ2-7
CDR3 protein: ASSEGQVMGTEAF; V gene: TRBV10-2; J gene: TRBJ1-1